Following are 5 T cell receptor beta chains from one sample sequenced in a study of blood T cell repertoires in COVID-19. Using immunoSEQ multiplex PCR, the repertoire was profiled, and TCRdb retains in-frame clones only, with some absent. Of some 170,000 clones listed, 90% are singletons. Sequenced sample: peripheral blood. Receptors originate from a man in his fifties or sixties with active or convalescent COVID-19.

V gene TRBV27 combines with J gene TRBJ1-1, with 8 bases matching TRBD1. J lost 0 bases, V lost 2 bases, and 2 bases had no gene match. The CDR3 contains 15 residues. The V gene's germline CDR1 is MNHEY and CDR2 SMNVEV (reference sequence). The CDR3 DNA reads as TGTGCCAGCAGTTTAGGGGACAGGATGAACACTGAAGCTTTCTTT. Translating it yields CASSLGDRMNTEAFF.

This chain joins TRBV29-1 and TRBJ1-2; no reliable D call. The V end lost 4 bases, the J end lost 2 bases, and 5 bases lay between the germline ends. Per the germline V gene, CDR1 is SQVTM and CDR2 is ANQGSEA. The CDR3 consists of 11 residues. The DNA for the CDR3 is TGCAGCGTTGGAAGCAACTATGGCTACACCTTC. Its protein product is CSVGSNYGYTF.

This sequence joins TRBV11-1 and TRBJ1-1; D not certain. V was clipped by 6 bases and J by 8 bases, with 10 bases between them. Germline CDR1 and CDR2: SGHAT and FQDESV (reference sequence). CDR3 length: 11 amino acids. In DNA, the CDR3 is TGTGCCAGCAGTAAATTGACAGAAGCTTTCTTT. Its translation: CASSKLTEAFF. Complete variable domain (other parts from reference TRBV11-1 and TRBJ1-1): EAEVAQSPRYKITEKSQAVAFWCDPISGHATLYWYRQILGQGPELLVQFQDESVVDDSQLPKDRFSAERLKGVDSTLKIQPAELGDSAMYLCASSKLTEAFFGQGTRLTVV.

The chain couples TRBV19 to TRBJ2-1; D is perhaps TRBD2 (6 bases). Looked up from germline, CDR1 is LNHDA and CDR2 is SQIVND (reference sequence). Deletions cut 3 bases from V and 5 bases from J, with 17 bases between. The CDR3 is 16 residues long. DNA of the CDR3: TGTGCCAGTAGTATTCGGCTAGCGCTTAACAACAATGAGCAGTTCTTC. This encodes CASSIRLALNNNEQFF.

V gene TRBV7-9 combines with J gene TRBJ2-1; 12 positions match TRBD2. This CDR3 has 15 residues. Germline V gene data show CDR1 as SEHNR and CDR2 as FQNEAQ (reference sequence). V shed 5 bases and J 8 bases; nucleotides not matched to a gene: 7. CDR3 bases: TGTGCCAGCAGCGTTCTAGCGGGAGGGCATGATGAGCAGTTCTTC. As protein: CASSVLAGGHDEQFF.